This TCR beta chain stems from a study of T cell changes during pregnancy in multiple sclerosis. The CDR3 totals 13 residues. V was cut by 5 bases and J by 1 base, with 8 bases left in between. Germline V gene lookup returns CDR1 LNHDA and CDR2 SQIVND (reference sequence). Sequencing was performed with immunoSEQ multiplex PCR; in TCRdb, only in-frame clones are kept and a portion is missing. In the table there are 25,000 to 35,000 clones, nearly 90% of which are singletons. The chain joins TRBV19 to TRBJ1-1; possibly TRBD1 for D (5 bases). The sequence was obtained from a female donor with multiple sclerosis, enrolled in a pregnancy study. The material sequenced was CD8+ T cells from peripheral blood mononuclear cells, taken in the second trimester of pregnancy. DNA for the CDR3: TGTGCCAGTAGTCCGGGGGGGAACACTGAAGCTTTCTTT. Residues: CASSPGGNTEAFF.